The rows below give T cell receptor beta chains drawn from one sample of a study of cytomegalovirus exposure and HLA in healthy donors. Sequencing was performed with immunoSEQ multiplex PCR; in TCRdb, only in-frame clones are kept and a portion is missing. Of about 98,000 clones in the sample, around two thirds were seen once. Sequencing used PBMCs. The receptors here all came from a male donor in good health and CMV-seronegative. CDR3s include the opening cysteine and the closing phenylalanine or tryptophan. D genes are given only for firm matches. Only part of the rows carry a size: once, few, many, or a class if the clone is expanded.

CDR3 DNA: TGTGCCAGCAGCTGGGGACTAGCGGGAACAATGGTGGCAGATACGCAGTATTTT
CDR3 protein: CASSWGLAGTMVADTQYF
J gene: TRBJ2-3
V gene: TRBV5-6
clone size: -
D gene: TRBD2

CDR3 DNA: TGCGCCAGCAGCCAACTGCGGGGGGAGACCCAGTACTTC
CDR3 protein: CASSQLRGETQYF
J gene: TRBJ2-5
V gene: TRBV4-1
clone size: -
D gene: TRBD2

CDR3 DNA: TGCGCCAGCAGCTTAGGACAGGGATTAGGTCAGCCCCAGCATTTT
CDR3 protein: CASSLGQGLGQPQHF
J gene: TRBJ1-5
V gene: TRBV5-1
clone size: -
D gene: TRBD1

CDR3 DNA: TGTGCCAGCAGCTTGGGGACAACTAGCACAGATACGCAGTATTTT
CDR3 protein: CASSLGTTSTDTQYF
J gene: TRBJ2-3
V gene: TRBV5-4
clone size: -
D gene: -

CDR3 DNA: TGTGCCAGCAGTTTAGCCTACGAGCAGTACTTC
CDR3 protein: CASSLAYEQYF
J gene: TRBJ2-7
V gene: TRBV28
clone size: few
D gene: -

CDR3 DNA: TGCGCCAGCAGCCAAGAGTCAGGGACTAGGGTTAATGAGCAGTTCTTC
CDR3 protein: CASSQESGTRVNEQFF
J gene: TRBJ2-1
V gene: TRBV4-3
clone size: -
D gene: TRBD2

CDR3 DNA: TGTGCCATCAGTTGGGACAGCTGGGAAGCTTTCTTT
CDR3 protein: CAISWDSWEAFF
J gene: TRBJ1-1
V gene: TRBV10-3
clone size: -
D gene: TRBD1

CDR3 DNA: TGTGCCAGCATAAACAGGGGGCTCGGGTATAACTATGGCTACACCTTC
CDR3 protein: CASINRGLGYNYGYTF
J gene: TRBJ1-2
V gene: TRBV6-6
clone size: -
D gene: TRBD1

CDR3 DNA: TGTGCCAGTAGTACCTCGGACAGCTCCTACGAGCAGTACTTC
CDR3 protein: CASSTSDSSYEQYF
J gene: TRBJ2-7
V gene: TRBV19
clone size: -
D gene: -

CDR3 DNA: TGTGCCAGCAGTTTTTCATCCGGAGGGTCCTACAATGAGCAGTTCTTC
CDR3 protein: CASSFSSGGSYNEQFF
J gene: TRBJ2-1
V gene: TRBV28
clone size: -
D gene: -

CDR3 DNA: TGTGCCAGCAGCGGCGGGACTCTCTGGTATGGCTACACCTTC
CDR3 protein: CASSGGTLWYGYTF
J gene: TRBJ1-2
V gene: TRBV5-4
clone size: -
D gene: -

CDR3 DNA: TGTGCCATCAGCGGGGACAGGGGTAACTATGGCTACACCTTC
CDR3 protein: CAISGDRGNYGYTF
J gene: TRBJ1-2
V gene: TRBV10-3
clone size: -
D gene: TRBD1

CDR3 DNA: TGTGCCAGCAGCTTTCGCAGGGTAGTCTCCTACGAGCAGTACTTC
CDR3 protein: CASSFRRVVSYEQYF
J gene: TRBJ2-7
V gene: TRBV5-6
clone size: -
D gene: -

CDR3 DNA: TGTGCCAGCAGCTCGGGACTAGCGGGAGGTTCCTACAATGAGCAGTTCTTC
CDR3 protein: CASSSGLAGGSYNEQFF
J gene: TRBJ2-1
V gene: TRBV7-8
clone size: -
D gene: TRBD2

CDR3 DNA: TGTGCCAGCAGGCCCACGGGGGGTTTGAACACTGAAGCTTTCTTT
CDR3 protein: CASRPTGGLNTEAFF
J gene: TRBJ1-1
V gene: TRBV6-5
clone size: -
D gene: -

CDR3 DNA: TGTGCCAGCAGCTTAAGGACTAGCGGGGCAAACTACGAGCAGTACTTC
CDR3 protein: CASSLRTSGANYEQYF
J gene: TRBJ2-7
V gene: TRBV5-6
clone size: few
D gene: TRBD2

CDR3 DNA: TGTGCCATCAGTGAGTCACCTCTAGCGGAGGGGAGCTCCTACGAGCAGTACTTC
CDR3 protein: CAISESPLAEGSSYEQYF
J gene: TRBJ2-7
V gene: TRBV10-3
clone size: once
D gene: TRBD2

CDR3 DNA: TGTGCCAGCAGTCCCGATCGCGCAGGGGGGTTTGCCTACGAGCAGTACTTC
CDR3 protein: CASSPDRAGGFAYEQYF
J gene: TRBJ2-7
V gene: TRBV28
clone size: -
D gene: -

CDR3 DNA: TGTGCCAGCAGTCTACCGGGACAGGGTGATTACTCTGGAAACACCATATATTTT
CDR3 protein: CASSLPGQGDYSGNTIYF
J gene: TRBJ1-3
V gene: TRBV2
clone size: -
D gene: TRBD1

CDR3 DNA: TGTGCCAGCAGTTCCGGGGTAGGATTGAACACTGAAGCTTTCTTT
CDR3 protein: CASSSGVGLNTEAFF
J gene: TRBJ1-1
V gene: TRBV28
clone size: -
D gene: -